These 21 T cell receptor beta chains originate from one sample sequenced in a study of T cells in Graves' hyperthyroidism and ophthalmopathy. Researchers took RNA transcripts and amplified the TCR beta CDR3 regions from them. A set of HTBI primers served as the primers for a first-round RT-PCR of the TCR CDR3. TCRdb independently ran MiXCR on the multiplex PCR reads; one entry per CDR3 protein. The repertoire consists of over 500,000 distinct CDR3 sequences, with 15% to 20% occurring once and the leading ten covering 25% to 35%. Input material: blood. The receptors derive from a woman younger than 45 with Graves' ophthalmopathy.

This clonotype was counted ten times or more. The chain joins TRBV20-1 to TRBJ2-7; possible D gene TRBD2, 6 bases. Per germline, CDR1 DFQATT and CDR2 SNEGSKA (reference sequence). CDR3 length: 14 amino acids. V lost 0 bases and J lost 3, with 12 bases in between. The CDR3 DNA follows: TGCAGTGCTAGAGACACGGGACTCTTCTACGAGCAGTACTTC. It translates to CSARDTGLFYEQYF.

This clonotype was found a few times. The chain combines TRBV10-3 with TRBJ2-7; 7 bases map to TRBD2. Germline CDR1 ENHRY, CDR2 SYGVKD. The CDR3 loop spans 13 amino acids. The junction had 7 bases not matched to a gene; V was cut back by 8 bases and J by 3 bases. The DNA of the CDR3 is TGTGCCATCGCCGGGACTATAAGCTACGAGCAGTACTTC. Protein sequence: CAIAGTISYEQYF.

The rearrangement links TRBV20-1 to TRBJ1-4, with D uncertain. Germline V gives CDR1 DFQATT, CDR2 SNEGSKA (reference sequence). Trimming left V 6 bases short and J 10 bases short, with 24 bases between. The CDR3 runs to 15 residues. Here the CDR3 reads CSAATPPEGRGKLFF. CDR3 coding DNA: TGCAGTGCCGCGACGCCTCCGGAAGGCCGCGGAAAACTGTTTTTT.

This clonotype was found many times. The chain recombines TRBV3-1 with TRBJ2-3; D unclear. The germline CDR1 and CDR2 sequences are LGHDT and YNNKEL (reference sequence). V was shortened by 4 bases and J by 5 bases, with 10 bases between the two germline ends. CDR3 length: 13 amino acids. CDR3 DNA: TGTGCCAGCAGCCCCCCCCGCAGAGATACGCAGTATTTT. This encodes CASSPPRRDTQYF.

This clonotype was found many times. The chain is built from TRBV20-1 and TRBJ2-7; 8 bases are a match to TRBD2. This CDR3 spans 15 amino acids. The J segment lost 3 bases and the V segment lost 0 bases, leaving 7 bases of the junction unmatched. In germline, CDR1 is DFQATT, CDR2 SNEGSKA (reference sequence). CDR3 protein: CSARDPLAVNYEQYF. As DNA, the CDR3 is TGCAGTGCTAGAGATCCACTAGCGGTAAACTACGAGCAGTACTTC.

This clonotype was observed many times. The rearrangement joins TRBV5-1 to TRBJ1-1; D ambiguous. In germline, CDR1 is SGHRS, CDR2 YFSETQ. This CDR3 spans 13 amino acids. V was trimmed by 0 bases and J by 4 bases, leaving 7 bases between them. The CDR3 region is CASSLERSTEAFF. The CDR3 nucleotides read TGCGCCAGCAGCTTGGAAAGGTCCACTGAAGCTTTCTTT.

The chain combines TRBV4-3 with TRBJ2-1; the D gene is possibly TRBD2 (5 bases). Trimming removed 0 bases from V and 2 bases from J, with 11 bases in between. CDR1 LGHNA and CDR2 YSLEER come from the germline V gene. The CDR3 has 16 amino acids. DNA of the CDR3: TGCGCCAGCAGCCAAGACGGGGTGAAGCCCTACAATGAGCAGTTCTTC. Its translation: CASSQDGVKPYNEQFF.

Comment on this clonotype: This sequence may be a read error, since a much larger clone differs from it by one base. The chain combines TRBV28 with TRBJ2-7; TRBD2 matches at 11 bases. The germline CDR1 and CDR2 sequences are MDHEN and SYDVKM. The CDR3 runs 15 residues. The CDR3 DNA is TGTGCCAGCAGTTTGGCTAGCGGGAGGCGGTACGGGCAGTACTTC. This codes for CASSLASGRRYGQYF.

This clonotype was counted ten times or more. Written as DNA, the CDR3 is TGTGCCAGTACCCAATCCCAACAGGGTACCGAGCAGTACTTC. Protein product: CASTQSQQGTEQYF. The genes are TRBV2 and TRBJ2-7; maybe TRBD1 (6 bases). Germline V CDR1 and CDR2: SNHLY, FYNNEI. With 9 bases removed from V and 6 bases from J, the gap between germline ends came to 21 bases. This CDR3 contains 14 residues. Full variable domain (rest looked up from reference TRBV2 and TRBJ2-7): EPEVTQTPSHQVTQMGQEVILRCVPISNHLYFYWYRQILGQKVEFLVSFYNNEISEKSEIFDDQFSVERPDGSNFTLKIRSTKLEDSAMYFCASTQSQQGTEQYFGPGTRLTVT.

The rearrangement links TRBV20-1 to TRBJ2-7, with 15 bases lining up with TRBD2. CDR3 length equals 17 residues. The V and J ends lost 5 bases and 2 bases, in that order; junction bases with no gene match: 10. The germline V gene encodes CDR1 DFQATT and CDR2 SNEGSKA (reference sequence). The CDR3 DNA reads TGCAGTGCTCGCAGGACTAGCGGGAGGGTTCATCCCTACGAGCAGTACTTC. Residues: CSARRTSGRVHPYEQYF.

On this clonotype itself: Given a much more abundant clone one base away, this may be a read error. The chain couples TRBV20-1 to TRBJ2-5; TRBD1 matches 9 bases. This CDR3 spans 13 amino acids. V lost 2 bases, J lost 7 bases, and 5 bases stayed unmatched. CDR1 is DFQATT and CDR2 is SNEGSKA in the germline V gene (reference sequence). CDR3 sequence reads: CSARWDRVSTQYF. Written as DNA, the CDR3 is TGCAGTGCTAGATGGGACAGGGTCTCGACCCAGTACTTC.

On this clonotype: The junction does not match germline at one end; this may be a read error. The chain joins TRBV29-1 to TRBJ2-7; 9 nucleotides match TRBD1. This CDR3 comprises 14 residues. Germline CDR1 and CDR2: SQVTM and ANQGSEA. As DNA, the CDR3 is TGCAGCATTGAGGGCGGGACAGGGCCCTACGAGCAGTACTTC. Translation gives CSIEGGTGPYEQYF.

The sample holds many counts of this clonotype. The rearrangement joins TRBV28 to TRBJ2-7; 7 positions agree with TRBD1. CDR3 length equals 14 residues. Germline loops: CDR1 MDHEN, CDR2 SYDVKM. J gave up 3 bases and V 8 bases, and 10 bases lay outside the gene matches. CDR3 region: CASYPGTADYEQYF. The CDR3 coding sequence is TGTGCCAGCTATCCTGGGACAGCCGACTACGAGCAGTACTTC.

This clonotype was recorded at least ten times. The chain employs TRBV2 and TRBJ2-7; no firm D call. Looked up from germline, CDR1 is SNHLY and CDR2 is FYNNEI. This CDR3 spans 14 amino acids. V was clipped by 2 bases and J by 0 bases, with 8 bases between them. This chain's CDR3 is CASSEIQSSYEQYF. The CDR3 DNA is TGTGCCAGCAGTGAAATACAGAGCTCCTACGAGCAGTACTTC.

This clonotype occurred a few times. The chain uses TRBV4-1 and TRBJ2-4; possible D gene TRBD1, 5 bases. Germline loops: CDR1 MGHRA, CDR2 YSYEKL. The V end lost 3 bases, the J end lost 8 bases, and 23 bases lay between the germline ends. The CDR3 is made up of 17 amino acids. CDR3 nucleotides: TGCGCCAGCAGCCAGGAAGGCCTACAGGCGCTGAGTGACATTCAGTACTTC. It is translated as CASSQEGLQALSDIQYF.

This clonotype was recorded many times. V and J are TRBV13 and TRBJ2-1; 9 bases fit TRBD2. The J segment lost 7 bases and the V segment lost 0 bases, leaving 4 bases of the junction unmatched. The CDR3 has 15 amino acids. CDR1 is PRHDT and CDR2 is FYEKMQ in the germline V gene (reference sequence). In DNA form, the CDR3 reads TGTGCCAGCAGCTTAGGTAGCGGGAGCCAAAATGAGCAGTTCTTC. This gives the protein CASSLGSGSQNEQFF.

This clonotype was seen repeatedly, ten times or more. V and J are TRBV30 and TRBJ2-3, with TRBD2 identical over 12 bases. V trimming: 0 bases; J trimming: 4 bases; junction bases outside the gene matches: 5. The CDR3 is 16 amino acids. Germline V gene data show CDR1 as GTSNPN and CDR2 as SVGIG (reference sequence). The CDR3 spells CAWSVGLAGGPDTQYF. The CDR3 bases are TGTGCCTGGAGTGTGGGTCTAGCGGGAGGGCCAGATACGCAGTATTTT.

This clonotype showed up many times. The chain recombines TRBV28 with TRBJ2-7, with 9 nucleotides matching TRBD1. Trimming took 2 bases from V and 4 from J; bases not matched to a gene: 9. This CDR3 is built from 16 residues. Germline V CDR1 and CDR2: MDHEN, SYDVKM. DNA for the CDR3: TGTGCCAGCAGTTTACTCGCGGGACAGGGCTTTTACGAGCAGTACTTC. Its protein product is CASSLLAGQGFYEQYF.

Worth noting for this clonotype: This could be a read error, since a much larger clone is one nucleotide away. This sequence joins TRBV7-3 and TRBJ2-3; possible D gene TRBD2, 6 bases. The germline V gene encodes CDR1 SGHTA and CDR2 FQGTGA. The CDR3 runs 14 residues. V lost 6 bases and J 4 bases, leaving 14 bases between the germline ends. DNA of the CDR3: TGTGCCAGCAGTCCCGGTGGGGGGTCAGATACGCAGTATTTT. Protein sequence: CASSPGGGSDTQYF.

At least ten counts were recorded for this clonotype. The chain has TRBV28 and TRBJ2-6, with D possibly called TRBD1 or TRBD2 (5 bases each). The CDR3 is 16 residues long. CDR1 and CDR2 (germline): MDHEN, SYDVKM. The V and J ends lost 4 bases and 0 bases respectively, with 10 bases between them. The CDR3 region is CASSSPGPSGANVLTF. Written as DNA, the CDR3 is TGTGCCAGCAGTTCACCGGGACCCTCTGGGGCCAACGTCCTGACTTTC.

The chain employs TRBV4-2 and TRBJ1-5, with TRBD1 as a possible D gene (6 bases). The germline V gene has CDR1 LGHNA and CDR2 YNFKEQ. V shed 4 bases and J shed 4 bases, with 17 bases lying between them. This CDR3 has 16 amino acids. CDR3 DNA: TGTGCCAGCAGCCTAGCCGAGGGGGTTGGGAATCAGCCCCAGCATTTT. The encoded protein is CASSLAEGVGNQPQHF.